The 20 T cell receptor beta chains below were found in one sample sequenced in a study of spatial heterogeneity in lung cancer. TCRdb ran MiXCR on the 5' RACE reads and lists one entry per CDR3 protein. The sample includes approximately 12,000 distinct CDR3 sequences, about 5% of them seen just once. Time point defined: sample taken at primary tumor resection. Whole RNA was taken from tumor, nontumor lung or frozen PBMC; it was then sequenced unsorted. This specimen consisted of lung tumor tissue, obtained at surgery. All receptors derive from a human donor with early-stage non-small cell lung cancer.

This clonotype has at least ten counts. Since the library was made to target alpha chains, this beta chain is a stray read and its abundance is not meaningful. V and J are TRBV5-1 and TRBJ2-3; TRBD2 matches at 12 bases. The germline V gene encodes CDR1 SGHRS and CDR2 YFSETQ. Germline trimming cut 8 bases from V and 3 bases from J; bases unmatched to any gene: 7. CDR3 length equals 15 residues. DNA of the CDR3: TGCGCCAGTGGGACCGGGACTAGCGGGACAGATACGCAGTATTTT. This gives the protein CASGTGTSGTDTQYF.

This clonotype was counted at least ten times. This beta chain slipped into a library made for alpha chains as a stray read, so its size is not meaningful. The chain has TRBV10-3 and TRBJ2-3, with no clear D. V was clipped by 3 bases and J by 0 bases, with 7 bases between them. This CDR3 is built from 14 residues. Germline V CDR1 and CDR2: ENHRY, SYGVKD. This CDR3 reads CAISDSKSTDTQYF. For the CDR3, the DNA is TGTGCCATCAGTGATTCGAAAAGCACAGATACGCAGTATTTT.

This clonotype was seen ten or more times. The library was built for alpha chains, so this beta chain is an off-target read and its size means little. The chain links TRBV5-1 to TRBJ1-4, with D uncertain. With 3 bases removed from V and 11 bases from J, the gap between germline ends came to 14 bases. This CDR3 is 13 amino acids long. The V gene's germline CDR1 is SGHRS and CDR2 YFSETQ. The CDR3 here is CASSSENERKLFF. The CDR3 DNA reads as TGCGCCAGCAGCTCGGAGAATGAAAGGAAACTGTTTTTT.

This clonotype was recorded at least ten times. A library made for alpha chains picked up this beta chain off target, so its size means little. V usage is TRBV20-1 and J usage is TRBJ2-5; 9 bases agree with TRBD1. The CDR3 length is 15 residues. CDR1 DFQATT and CDR2 SNEGSKA come from the germline V gene (reference sequence). Losses at the gene ends were 3 bases for V and 9 bases for J; bases not matched to a gene: 14. This CDR3 reads CSARGTGTGPRAQYF. The DNA of the CDR3 is TGCAGTGCTAGGGGGACCGGGACAGGGCCTCGGGCCCAGTACTTC.

Ten or more counts support this clonotype. This beta chain lies outside the target of a library built for alpha chains; its clone size means little. V and J are TRBV5-8 and TRBJ1-1, with 8 positions matching TRBD1. J lost 7 bases, V lost 4 bases, and 15 bases had no gene match. This CDR3 is built from 16 residues. Germline V gene sequence: CDR1 SGHTS, CDR2 YDEGEE. CDR3 nucleotides: TGTGCCAGCAGCCTCCACAGGGGGAGACTAAGACTTGAAGCTTTCTTT. Encoded protein: CASSLHRGRLRLEAFF.

This clonotype was seen ten or more times. This beta chain is a stray read from a library made for alpha chains; its abundance is not meaningful. The V gene is TRBV28, the J gene TRBJ1-5, with unresolved D. The length of the CDR3 is 13 residues. The germline V gene has CDR1 MDHEN and CDR2 SYDVKM. V was cut by 6 bases and J by 4 bases, with 10 bases left in between. CDR3 region: CASSRTGNQPQHF. CDR3 DNA sequence: TGTGCCAGCAGCCGGACTGGGAATCAGCCCCAGCATTTT. The whole variable domain, remainder taken from reference TRBV28 and TRBJ1-5, is DVKVTQSSRYLVKRTGEKVFLECVQDMDHENMFWYRQDPGLGLRLIYFSYDVKMKEKGDIPEGYSVSREKKERFSLILESASTNQTSMYLCASSRTGNQPQHFGDGTRLSIL.

In its sample, this clonotype was seen many times. This beta chain is a stray read from a library made for alpha chains; its abundance is not meaningful. The gene calls are TRBV18 and TRBJ1-2; D gene uncertain. Germline V gene lookup returns CDR1 KGHSH and CDR2 LQKENI. Trimming took 3 bases from V and 5 from J, leaving 13 bases between them. The CDR3 has 14 amino acids. The CDR3 DNA follows: TGTGCCAGCTCACCTCTTCGGGGAGATTATGGCTACACCTTC. Its translation: CASSPLRGDYGYTF.

This clonotype has ten or more counts. This beta chain lies outside the target of a library built for alpha chains; its clone size means little. The V call is TRBV7-2, the J call TRBJ2-5; 10 bases agree with TRBD2. Germline CDR1 is SGHTA and CDR2 is FQGNSA. V was pared by 1 base and J by 5 bases, with 10 bases of the junction left unmatched. The CDR3 is 17 amino acids. The CDR3 sequence is CASSLGLAGVPGETQYF. The CDR3 DNA follows: TGTGCCAGCAGCTTAGGTCTAGCGGGAGTTCCCGGGGAGACCCAGTACTTC.

This clonotype has ten or more counts. This beta chain is a stray sequence in a library constructed for alpha chains; its clone size is not meaningful. The V gene is TRBV3-1, the J gene TRBJ1-4, with unresolved D. The germline V gene encodes CDR1 LGHDT and CDR2 YNNKEL (reference sequence). The CDR3 is 16 amino acids. V lost 2 bases to trimming and J lost 8 bases, with 18 bases between them. DNA for the CDR3: TGTGCCAGCAGCCAAAGTACGTTATACACAGAGGAAAAACTGTTTTTT. This encodes CASSQSTLYTEEKLFF. Full variable domain (outside the CDR3, taken from reference TRBV3-1 and TRBJ1-4): DTAVSQTPKYLVTQMGNDKSIKCEQNLGHDTMYWYKQDSKKFLKIMFSYNNKELIINETVPNRFSPKSPDKAHLNLHINSLELGDSAVYFCASSQSTLYTEEKLFFGSGTQLSVL.

This clonotype came up many times. The library was prepared for alpha chains; this beta chain is a stray read, so its frequency means little. The V call is TRBV7-8, the J call TRBJ2-5; possibly TRBD2 for D (6 bases). Trimming took 4 bases from V and 4 from J, leaving 10 bases between them. CDR3 length: 13 amino acids. CDR1 is SGHVS and CDR2 is FQNEAQ in the germline V gene. CDR3 DNA: TGTGCCAGCAGCTCTGGGACTGCAGAGACCCAGTACTTC. Translation: CASSSGTAETQYF.

This clonotype was seen ten or more times. The library was prepared for alpha chains; this beta chain is a stray read, so its frequency means little. The chain couples TRBV4-1 to TRBJ2-7; possibly TRBD2 for D (6 bases). V was cut by 0 bases and J by 5 bases, with 17 bases left in between. The germline V gene has CDR1 MGHRA and CDR2 YSYEKL. The CDR3 length is 16 residues. CDR3 in amino acids: CASSQDPRRGTDEQYF. The CDR3 DNA is TGCGCCAGCAGCCAAGATCCCCGGCGGGGAACCGACGAGCAGTACTTC.

This clonotype was detected ten times or more. Since the library was made to target alpha chains, this beta chain is a stray read and its abundance is not meaningful. This chain joins TRBV7-2 and TRBJ1-6; tentative D call: TRBD1 (6 bases). Germline V lookup: CDR1 SGHTA, CDR2 FQGNSA. The CDR3 extends over 16 amino acids. The germline V and J ends were trimmed by 5 bases and 5 bases, with 16 bases remaining between them. This CDR3 is CASSQLTGWDNSPLHF. In DNA, the CDR3 is TGTGCCAGCAGCCAGCTGACAGGATGGGATAATTCACCCCTCCACTTT.

In this sample, this clonotype turned up many times. This beta chain lies outside the target of a library built for alpha chains; its clone size means little. The J gene is TRBJ1-1, the V gene TRBV6-2 or TRBV6-3; no clear D. V was shortened by 10 bases and J by 3 bases, with 21 bases between the two germline ends. The germline V gene has CDR1 MNHEY and CDR2 SVGEGT. There are 15 residues in the CDR3. The CDR3 is CAIETREGSDTEAFF. In DNA form, the CDR3 reads TGTGCCATCGAGACCCGCGAAGGGAGTGACACTGAAGCTTTCTTT.

Comment on this clonotype: This beta chain lies outside the target of a library built for alpha chains; its clone size means little. V and J are TRBV6-2 or TRBV6-3 and TRBJ1-4; no definite D call. The CDR3 extends over 14 amino acids. Germline V CDR1 and CDR2: MNHEY, SVGEGT. V lost 5 bases, J lost 0 bases, and 7 bases lay in between. The CDR3 region has the DNA TGTGCCAGCAGTAGGATCGCAACTAATGAAAAACTGTTTTTT. Protein sequence: CASSRIATNEKLFF.

Many counts were recorded for this clonotype. Because the library targeted alpha chains, this beta chain is an off-target read whose size means little. V usage is TRBV7-3 and J usage is TRBJ2-3; the D gene is possibly TRBD1 (6 bases). V lost 5 bases and J 2 bases, leaving 17 bases between the germline ends. The CDR3 consists of 16 residues. The germline V gene encodes CDR1 SGHTA and CDR2 FQGTGA. This CDR3 is CASSPGDRLNTDTQYF. The DNA for the CDR3 is TGTGCCAGCAGCCCAGGGGACCGATTAAACACAGATACGCAGTATTTT.

This clonotype was counted ten times or more. This beta chain represents an off-target read in a library built for alpha chains; its size is of limited meaning. The chain couples TRBV12-5 to TRBJ2-4, with D possibly called TRBD1 or TRBD2 (5 bases each). CDR1 is LGHNT and CDR2 is FRNRAP in the germline V gene. This CDR3 is built from 17 residues. Trimming stripped 0 bases from V and 0 bases from J, with 12 bases between. CDR3 DNA sequence: TGTGCTAGTGGTTTGGTACGGGGCCAGGGAGCCAAAAACATTCAGTACTTC. Its protein product is CASGLVRGQGAKNIQYF. The variable domain in full, completed from reference TRBV12-5 and TRBJ2-4, reads DARVTQTPRHKVTEMGQEVTMRCQPILGHNTVFWYRQTMMQGLELLAYFRNRAPLDDSGMPKDRFSAEMPDATLATLKIQPSEPRDSAVYFCASGLVRGQGAKNIQYFGAGTRLSVL.

The table lists this clonotype with many counts. Being off target in a library aimed at alpha chains, this beta chain has a size of little meaning. The chain employs TRBV20-1 and TRBJ2-1; 10 bases are a match to TRBD2. This CDR3 has 14 residues. J was trimmed by 5 bases and V by 6 bases; bases with no gene match: 7. The germline V gene encodes CDR1 DFQATT and CDR2 SNEGSKA (reference sequence). The CDR3 reads CSARTSGEHNEQFF. The CDR3 nucleotides are TGCAGTGCACGCACTAGCGGGGAACACAATGAGCAGTTCTTC.

This clonotype was seen at least ten times. This beta chain is a stray read from a library made for alpha chains; its abundance is not meaningful. V gene TRBV5-1 combines with J gene TRBJ1-4, with D perhaps matching TRBD1 (5 bases). This CDR3 spans 13 amino acids. Per the germline V gene, CDR1 is SGHRS and CDR2 is YFSETQ. Trimming stripped 3 bases from V and 5 bases from J, with 8 bases between. The CDR3 sequence: CASSSDKNEKLFF. Written as DNA, the CDR3 is TGCGCCAGCAGCTCGGACAAGAATGAAAAACTGTTTTTT.

This clonotype was found many times. A library made for alpha chains picked up this beta chain off target, so its size means little. This rearrangement joins TRBV6-5 to TRBJ2-2; TRBD1 agrees at 8 bases. This CDR3 has 14 residues. CDR1 is MNHEY, CDR2 SVGAGI, per germline. Trimming at V came to 4 bases and at J to 7 bases, leaving 5 bases not matched to a gene. CDR3 in DNA: TGTGCCAGCAGTTGGACAGGGCCGGGCGGGGAGCTGTTTTTT. It translates to CASSWTGPGGELFF.

Many counts were recorded for this clonotype. Being off target in a library aimed at alpha chains, this beta chain has a size of little meaning. This chain links TRBV19 with TRBJ1-1, with D unclear. Germline loops: CDR1 LNHDA, CDR2 SQIVND (reference sequence). V was pared by 6 bases and J by 0 bases, with 17 bases between. CDR3 length: 16 amino acids. CDR3 nucleotides: TGTGCCAGTAGAATTCTGGGGAGCGCTGTGAACACTGAAGCTTTCTTT. Protein product: CASRILGSAVNTEAFF.